This T cell receptor (beta chain) stems from a study of T-cell memory formation after mild COVID-19 (dated by TCRdb to the early 2020s). Regarding the complete study: Most TCR sequence clusters were specific to one of the two donors. T-cell clones expanding and contracting after mild COVID-19 in a couple of donors were tracked by longitudinal TCRalpha and TCRbeta repertoire sequencing. The cohort comprised two young, previously healthy adult volunteers, one female and one male. General study outcomes and caveats: Contracting CD4+ clones were found mainly in CM and EM memory subsets, while CD8+ clones were enriched in EMRA. Only a couple of mild cases were covered by the study, and larger cohorts that include severe cases with pre-infection samples were considered necessary. The detection of some responding clones in pre-infection memory suggests that pre-existing cross-reactive memory T cells joined the SARS-CoV-2 response. Balanced CD4/CD8 phenotypes were observed for clones contracting from day 15 to 85, whereas a bias towards CD4+ was observed for a second wave of clones expanding from day 15 to 37. SARS-CoV-2 specificity of the second-wave clones peaking on day 37 was not confirmed.

A few counts support this clonotype. This clone's antigen is unknown. No qualities accompany the bases; no much larger clone lies one base away. Taken from the germline V gene (reference sequence), the CDR1 and CDR2 loops are DFQATT and SNEGSKA. The cysteine opens and the phenylalanine closes a CDR3 of 13 amino acids. Only the CDR3 region is kept as DNA, spanning 39 bases read in frame from base 1. The germline V and J ends show losses of 3 bases and 5 bases respectively, and no gene match explains 2 bases of the junction. Ficoll-Paque density gradient centrifugation was the method used to isolate PBMCs. These reads were obtained on an Illumina NovaSeq 6000. Using 5'RACE with constant-segment primers, TCRalpha and TCRbeta cDNA libraries were constructed, with sample barcodes and unique molecular identifiers added in the process. Trizol reagent was used to extract RNA from every sample. Libraries were amplified in two PCR steps, with a second sample barcode and Illumina TruSeq adapters added in the second step. Libraries were sequenced on an Illumina NovaSeq with 2 x 150 bp paired-end reads. In the authors' own workflow: The reads were demultiplexed and collapsed into UMI-guided consensus sequences using migec v1.2.7. With mixcr v2.1.11, UMI consensuses were aligned to TRA and TRB V and J templates and assembled into clonotypes. A clonotype was counted as expanded or contracted only if both edgeR and NoisET called the change significant, with noise models trained on biological replicates. edgeR calls used a false discovery rate-adjusted p below 0.01 and a log2 fold-change threshold of 1. As an exploratory analysis of dynamics, max-normalized trajectories of the 1000 most abundant clonotypes were examined by PCA with hierarchical clustering. Each responding clone was given a CD4 or CD8 phenotype based on the CD4+ and CD8+ repertoires, which had been sequenced separately. TCRdb took the public reads, trimmed them with fastp at Q25, ran MiXCR for clone calling and kept in-frame beta chains. Rows matching on CDR3 protein sequence are summarized as one entry with the most common DNA and genes. The V and J calls and clone size come from TCRdb's table, not from the authors' own analysis. Recorded for this sample are about 170,000 distinct CDR3 sequences; 10% to 15% of them occurred a single time. More than 3% of the sample lies in the top ten.

The sample comprised PBMCs or a T cell subset sorted from them (not recorded which). The receptor chain draws on TRBV20-1 and TRBJ2-1; 9 bases in the junction line up with TRBD1. This TCR came from a man in his late teens or twenties who had mild COVID-19 (a few samples of this study predate the infection). The sample titles of this study are shuffled in the database, so cell type and time point are left out; the donor was told from shared clones. The DNA sequence reads TGCAGTGCTAGGTGGGACAGGGACAATGAGCAGTTCTTC. This sequence encodes CSARWDRDNEQFF.